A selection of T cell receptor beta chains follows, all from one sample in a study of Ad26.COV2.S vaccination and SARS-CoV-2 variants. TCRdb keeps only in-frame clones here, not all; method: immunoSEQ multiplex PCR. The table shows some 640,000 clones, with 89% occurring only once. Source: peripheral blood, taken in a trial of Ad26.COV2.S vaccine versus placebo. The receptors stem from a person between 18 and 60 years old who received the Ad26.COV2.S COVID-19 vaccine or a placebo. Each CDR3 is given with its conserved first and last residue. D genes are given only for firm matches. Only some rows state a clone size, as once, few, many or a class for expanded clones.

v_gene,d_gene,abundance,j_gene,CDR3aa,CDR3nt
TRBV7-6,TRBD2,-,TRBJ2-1,CASSFVLAGGWNEQFF,TGTGCCAGCAGCTTCGTCTTGGCGGGGGGGTGGAATGAGCAGTTCTTC
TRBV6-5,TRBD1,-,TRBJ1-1,CASSYSGQGHTEAFF,TGTGCCAGCAGTTACTCGGGACAGGGGCACACTGAAGCTTTCTTT
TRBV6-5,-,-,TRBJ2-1,CASSSVPYNEQFF,TGTGCCAGCAGTTCCGTCCCCTACAATGAGCAGTTCTTC
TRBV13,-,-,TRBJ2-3,CASSYAGERDTDTQYF,TGTGCCAGCAGCTATGCTGGGGAGAGAGACACAGATACGCAGTATTTT
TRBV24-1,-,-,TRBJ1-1,CATKGNRLPPLNTEAFF,TGTGCCACCAAGGGGAACAGGTTGCCGCCTTTGAACACTGAAGCTTTCTTT
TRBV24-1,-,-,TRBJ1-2,CATRGSGELYGYTF,TGTGCCACCAGAGGCTCGGGGGAGCTATATGGCTACACCTTC
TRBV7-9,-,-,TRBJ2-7,CASSLASYYEQYF,TGTGCCAGCAGCTTAGCGTCCTACTACGAGCAGTACTTC
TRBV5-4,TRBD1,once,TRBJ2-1,CASTPRTGIYNEQFF,TGTGCCAGCACCCCGAGGACAGGGATCTACAATGAGCAGTTCTTC
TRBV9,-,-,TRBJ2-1,CASSLGLGGDEQFF,TGTGCCAGCAGCCTGGGACTTGGGGGCGATGAGCAGTTCTTC
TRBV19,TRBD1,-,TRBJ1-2,CASSPGQGWNGYTF,TGTGCCAGTAGTCCGGGACAGGGGTGGAATGGCTACACCTTC
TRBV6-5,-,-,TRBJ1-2,CASSYSRQRGYTF,TGTGCCAGCAGTTACTCGAGACAGCGTGGCTACACCTTC
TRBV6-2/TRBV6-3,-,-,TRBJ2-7,CASSYNAVSYEQYF,TGTGCCAGCAGTTACAACGCGGTGTCCTACGAGCAGTACTTC
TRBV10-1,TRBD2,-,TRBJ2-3,CASSGRAGGGDTQYF,TGCGCCAGCAGTGGTCGAGCGGGAGGCGGAGATACGCAGTATTTT
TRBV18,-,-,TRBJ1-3,CASSPEVGSGNTIYF,TGTGCCAGCTCACCAGAAGTTGGCTCTGGAAACACCATATATTTT
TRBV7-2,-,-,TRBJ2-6,CASSLVVSGANVLTF,TGTGCCAGCAGCTTGGTGGTATCTGGGGCCAACGTCCTGACTTTC
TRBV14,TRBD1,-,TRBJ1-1,CASSYTGTGPTEAFF,TGTGCCAGCAGCTATACCGGGACAGGGCCCACTGAAGCTTTCTTT
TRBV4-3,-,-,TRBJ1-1,CASSQEEGRTEAFF,TGCGCCAGCAGCCAAGAAGAGGGACGAACTGAAGCTTTCTTT
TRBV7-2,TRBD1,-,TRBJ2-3,CASSQPGQNPDTQYF,TGTGCCAGCAGCCAACCGGGACAGAACCCAGATACGCAGTATTTT
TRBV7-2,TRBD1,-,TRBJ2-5,CASSFRQGTETQYF,TGTGCCAGCAGCTTTCGACAGGGGACGGAGACCCAGTACTTC
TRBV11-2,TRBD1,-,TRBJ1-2,CASSLMGQDYGYTF,TGTGCCAGCAGCTTAATGGGACAGGATTATGGCTACACCTTC
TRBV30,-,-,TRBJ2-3,CAWSVQQEDTQYF,TGTGCCTGGAGTGTACAGCAGGAAGATACGCAGTATTTT
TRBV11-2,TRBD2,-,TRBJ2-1,CASSLGLAGGPYNEQFF,TGTGCCAGCAGCTTGGGACTAGCGGGAGGGCCCTATAATGAGCAGTTCTTC
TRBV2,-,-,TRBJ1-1,CASRSYTEAFF,TGTGCCAGTAGGAGTTACACTGAAGCTTTCTTT
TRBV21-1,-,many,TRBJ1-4,CASSKSGKDRGKWWEKLFF,TGTGCCAGCAGCAAATCGGGGAAGGACAGGGGAAAGTGGTGGGAAAAACTGTTTTTT
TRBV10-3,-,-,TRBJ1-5,CAIPRQDGDYSNQPQHF,TGTGCCATCCCTAGACAGGACGGGGATTATAGCAATCAGCCCCAGCATTTT
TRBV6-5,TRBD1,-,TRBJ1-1,CASSYSRTGAVLGAFF,TGTGCCAGCAGTTACTCCAGGACAGGGGCCGTCCTTGGGGCTTTCTTT
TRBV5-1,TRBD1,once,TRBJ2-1,CASFLVTGGTYNEQFF,TGCGCCAGTTTCCTAGTGACAGGGGGGACCTACAATGAGCAGTTCTTC
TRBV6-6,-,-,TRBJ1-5,CASSHQVGQPQHF,TGTGCCAGCAGTCACCAGGTGGGTCAGCCCCAGCATTTT
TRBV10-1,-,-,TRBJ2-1,CASSEVGLNEQFF,TGCGCCAGCAGTGAGGTAGGGCTCAATGAGCAGTTCTTC
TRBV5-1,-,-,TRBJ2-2,CASSQAMAGELFF,TGCGCCAGCAGCCAGGCGATGGCCGGGGAGCTGTTTTTT
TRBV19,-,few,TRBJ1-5,CASSYDNSNQPQHF,TGTGCCAGTAGTTACGACAACAGCAATCAGCCCCAGCATTTT
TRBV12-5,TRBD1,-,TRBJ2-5,CASGWGTGGLAQETQYF,TGTGCTAGTGGTTGGGGGACAGGGGGACTTGCTCAAGAGACCCAGTACTTC
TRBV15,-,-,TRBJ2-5,CATSRPLTSVRQETQYF,TGTGCCACCAGCAGACCCCTCACTAGTGTGAGGCAAGAGACCCAGTACTTC
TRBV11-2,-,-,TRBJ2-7,CASSLEIGQGYEQYF,TGTGCCAGCAGCTTAGAAATCGGGCAGGGATACGAGCAGTACTTC
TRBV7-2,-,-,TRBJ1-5,CASSLVRAGNQPQHF,TGTGCCAGCAGCTTAGTTCGGGCGGGCAATCAGCCCCAGCATTTT
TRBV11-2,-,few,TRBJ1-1,CASSLEWTAEAFF,TGTGCCAGCAGCTTAGAGTGGACAGCTGAAGCTTTCTTT
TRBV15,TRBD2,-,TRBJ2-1,CATSKTSAYNEQFF,TGTGCCACCAGCAAGACTAGCGCCTACAATGAGCAGTTCTTC
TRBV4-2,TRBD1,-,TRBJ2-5,CASSQDGRDSATQYF,TGTGCCAGCAGCCAAGATGGCAGGGACAGCGCGACCCAGTACTTC
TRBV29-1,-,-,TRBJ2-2,CSVLQGPGTGELFF,TGCAGCGTGCTACAGGGCCCGGGCACCGGGGAGCTGTTTTTT
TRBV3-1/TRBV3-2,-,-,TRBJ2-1,CASSQEAVDEQFF,TGTGCCAGCAGCCAAGAGGCAGTCGATGAGCAGTTCTTC
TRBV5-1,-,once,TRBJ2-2,CASSLAGDTGELFF,TGCGCCAGCAGCTTGGCGGGTGACACCGGGGAGCTGTTTTTT
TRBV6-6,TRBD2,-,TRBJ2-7,CASSKTSGSRYEQYF,TGTGCCAGCAGTAAGACTAGCGGGAGTCGGTACGAGCAGTACTTC
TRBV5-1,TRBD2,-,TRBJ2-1,CASSLGRGGGTYNEQFF,TGCGCCAGCAGCTTGGGAAGAGGCGGGGGGACCTACAATGAGCAGTTCTTC
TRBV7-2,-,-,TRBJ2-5,CASSLTVQETQYF,TGTGCCAGCAGCTTAACAGTCCAAGAGACCCAGTACTTC
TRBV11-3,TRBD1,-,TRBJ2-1,CASSRDRGAEQFF,TGTGCCAGCAGCCGGGACAGGGGGGCTGAGCAGTTCTTC
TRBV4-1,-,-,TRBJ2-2,CASSTVGELFF,TGCGCCAGCAGCACGGTCGGGGAGCTGTTTTTT
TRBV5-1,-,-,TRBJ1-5,CASSLQGTMSNQPQHF,TGCGCCAGCAGCTTGCAAGGGACCATGAGCAATCAGCCCCAGCATTTT
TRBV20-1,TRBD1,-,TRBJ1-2,CSAKFGTGDTF,TGCAGTGCGAAATTCGGGACAGGCGATACCTTC
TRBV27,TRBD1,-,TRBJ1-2,CASRRDRLGYGYTF,TGTGCCAGCAGAAGGGACAGGCTGGGCTATGGCTACACCTTC
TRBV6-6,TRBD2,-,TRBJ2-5,CASSYSRGLGETQYF,TGTGCCAGCAGTTACTCTCGCGGACTAGGGGAGACCCAGTACTTC
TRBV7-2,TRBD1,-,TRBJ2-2,CASRPGGQGKTGELFF,TGTGCCAGCAGGCCAGGGGGACAGGGGAAAACCGGGGAGCTGTTTTTT